Sequencing of this TCR beta chain was carried out in a study of post-analysis software for immune sequencing data. Regarding the study as a whole: Normalized Chao1 diversity in multiple sclerosis patients fell significantly below that of controls. F measure clustering grouped samples strongly by preparation batch. Five TRBV segments, including TRBV5-6, TRBV5-1 and TRBV20-1, were more frequent in patients than controls.

The authors incorporated unique molecular identifiers into the TCR beta cDNA libraries. Input amounts of roughly 0.85 to 10 million T cells were used. These gave about 500,000 cDNA molecules, so each molecule approximated one T cell. TCRdb passed the PCR reads through MiXCR, listing each CDR3 protein once. The sample comprises about 800,000 distinct CDR3 sequences, 25% to 30% of which are singletons, and around 0.55% rests with the top ten. This clonotype was observed a few times. Its specificity is unknown. The CDR3 is 13 residues long. V was pared by 2 bases and J by 3 bases, with 8 bases between. Germline-derived CDR1 and CDR2 are ENHRY and SYGVKD.

This sequence was found in a girl aged 5 to 17 with multiple sclerosis. The genes are TRBV10-3 and TRBJ2-7, with D hard to call. What was sequenced was blood. This CDR3 is CAISEGTSYEQYF. The CDR3 nucleotides are TGTGCCATCAGTGAGGGCACAAGCTACGAGCAGTACTTC.